The text below deals with one T cell receptor beta chain. The target antigen is unknown. Each TCR beta cDNA library carried unique molecular identifiers. Each sample of roughly 0.9 to 10 million input T cells yielded roughly 500,000 cDNA molecules, so each molecule approximated one T cell. TCRdb reanalysed the PCR reads using MiXCR and keeps one entry per CDR3 protein. Of 750,000 to 950,000 distinct CDR3 sequences listed, roughly 50% are singletons. The germline V gene encodes CDR1 ENHRY and CDR2 SYGVKD. V shed 3 bases, J shed 13 bases, and the junction held 15 bases outside the gene matches. The CDR3 length is 16 residues. This entry is derived from a study of post-analysis software for immune sequencing data. The overall study: The patients showed relapsing-remitting, secondary progressive and progressive-relapsing multiple sclerosis courses.

Study-wide findings and caveats: Versus controls, multiple sclerosis patients showed significantly lower diversity (normalized Chao1). Controls showed lower frequencies than patients for five or six TRBV segments, and TRBV5-6, TRBV5-1 and TRBV20-1 were among these. Samples from a shared batch, those prepared together, strongly co-clustered by F measure.

The sequence was collected from a girl aged 10-17 years with multiple sclerosis. Sample: blood. The chain recombines TRBV10-3 with TRBJ2-4; 10 bases align to TRBD1. In DNA, the CDR3 is TGTGCCATCAGTGACGGAGACAGGGGGCGGAGGGGAGAGCAGTACTTC. This encodes CAISDGDRGRRGEQYF.